These 16 T cell receptor beta chains were all obtained from the same sample, sequenced in a study of tumor-infiltrating lymphocytes in primary liver carcinoma (dated by TCRdb to 2016 to 2017). The sample was run on an Illumina HiSeq 2500. A constant-region primer and ProtoScript II reverse transcriptase were used to reverse-transcribe TCRbeta-specific cDNA from roughly 480 ng total RNA. Construction of the TCRbeta libraries relied on three nested rounds of multiplex PCR, following a slightly modified ARM-PCR procedure. Multiplex TRBV1-TRBV30 forward primers and a Cbeta reverse primer were used in the first two PCR rounds, each of which was run for approximately 9 cycles. The raw public reads went through TCRdb reprocessing: fastp at Q25, MiXCR clone calling, in-frame beta chains kept. CDR3 protein sequences are deduplicated, and each keeps its most common genes and DNA. This sample is represented by tens of thousands of distinct CDR3 sequences; 72% of them were singletons. In total, the top ten clones hold roughly 19% of the sample.

Total RNA and DNA were co-extracted without cell sorting from approximately 20-30 mg of bulk tissue using the AllPrep DNA/RNA mini kit. Material for sequencing was liver tumor tissue from sampling region 1. Explained via the paper, the cell subset or site label denotes: tumor region T1, superior pole. These receptors all stem from a man in his forties with primary liver carcinoma and hepatitis B virus infection.

This CDR3 is CASSPPTGRIPWELFF. CDR3 DNA: TGTGCCAGCAGTCCTCCGACGGGAAGAATACCCTGGGAGCTGTTTTTT. The chain is built from TRBV6-1 and TRBJ2-2, with a possible D match to TRBD2 (5 bases). The CDR3 has 16 amino acids. The germline V gene has CDR1 MNHNS and CDR2 SASEGT. Trimming stripped 5 bases from V and 9 bases from J, with 22 bases between.

Comments on this clonotype: The junction departs from the called germline gene at one end, perhaps through a read error. This sequence joins TRBV6-2 or TRBV6-3 and TRBJ1-1; TRBD1 aligns across 8 bases. The CDR3 is made up of 13 amino acids. Germline V lookup: CDR1 MNHEY, CDR2 SVGEGT. The CDR3 region has the DNA TGTGTCAGCACCTCCGCAGGGGGCACTGAAGCTTACTTT. Translating gives CVSTSAGGTEAYF.

The table lists this clonotype with many counts. The chain recombines TRBV6-1 with TRBJ1-1, with D perhaps TRBD1 (5 bases). The germline V gene has CDR1 MNHNS and CDR2 SASEGT. The V end was cut by 7 bases, the J end by 2 bases, with 11 bases between. The CDR3 is 13 residues long. The CDR3 sequence: CASTRDFNTEAFF. CDR3 nucleotides: TGTGCCAGCACTAGGGACTTCAACACTGAAGCTTTCTTT.

This sequence joins TRBV13 and TRBJ2-1; possible D gene TRBD1, 6 bases. The V gene's germline CDR1 is PRHDT and CDR2 FYEKMQ (reference sequence). The CDR3 has 11 amino acids. CDR3 loop: CAGSDRNEQFF. The CDR3 DNA reads TGTGCGGGCAGCGACAGGAATGAGCAGTTCTTC.

In the case of this clonotype: Likely a read error: the CDR3 ends without its conserved phenylalanine or tryptophan. The chain combines TRBV12-3 or TRBV12-4 with TRBJ2-1; possible D gene TRBD1, 7 bases. CDR3 size: 14 residues. The CDR3 nucleotides read TGTACCAGTACTACAGGTCAGGGGGGCAATGAGCAGTTCTCC. The encoded protein is CTSTTGQGGNEQFS.

With respect to this clonotype: An end of the junction differs from the germline gene, which may be a read error. The rearrangement joins TRBV11-2 to TRBJ2-1; D is ambiguous. The CDR3 totals 14 residues. CDR1 is SGHAT and CDR2 is FQNNGV in the germline V gene. The CDR3 DNA sequence: TGTGCCAACAGCTTAGATCCCCGATTAGATGAGCAGTTCTTC. Amino acid sequence: CANSLDPRLDEQFF.

Remarks on this clonotype: Since the CDR3 does not end with the conserved phenylalanine or tryptophan, this likely comes from a read error. The chain joins TRBV11-2 to TRBJ2-7; D possibly corresponds to TRBD1 (6 bases). CDR1 is SGHAT and CDR2 is FQNNGV in the germline V gene. This CDR3 has 11 amino acids. The DNA for the CDR3 is TGTGCCAGCTGCTTGACAGGCGAGCAGTACTCC. As protein: CASCLTGEQYS.

Worth noting for this clonotype: A read error may produce the germline difference seen at one junction end. This chain uses TRBV11-2 with TRBJ1-6, with TRBD1 as a possible D gene (5 bases). This CDR3 comprises 15 residues. CDR1 SGHAT and CDR2 FQNNGV come from the germline V gene. The chain's CDR3 is CANSIGTGLNSPLHF. The CDR3 bases are TGTGCCAACAGCATAGGTACAGGATTAAATTCACCCCTCCACTTT.

CDR3 sequence (DNA): TGTGCCAGCACCTCCATCCTCTGGACACCTCGCAGCGGGGGGGGTAGGGGCACAGATACGCAGTATTTT. This translates into CASTSILWTPRSGGGRGTDTQYF. The chain has TRBV5-6 and TRBJ2-3; the match to TRBD2 covers 10 bases. The germline V gene encodes CDR1 SGHDT and CDR2 YYEEEE. This CDR3 comprises 23 residues. The V and J ends lost 6 bases and 1 base, in that order; junction bases with no gene match: 29.

Points on this clonotype: This clone may be a read error of a much larger clone one base away. The CDR3 sequence is CASSPGTEKSSYEQYF. The CDR3 DNA sequence: TGTGCCAGCAGTCCCGGGACAGAGAAAAGCTCCTACGAGCAGTACTTC. The gene calls are TRBV7-9 and TRBJ2-7, with 7 bases that match TRBD1. V lost 6 bases to trimming and J lost 0 bases; unmatched junction nucleotides: 11. This CDR3 comprises 16 residues. Germline loops: CDR1 SEHNR, CDR2 FQNEAQ (reference sequence).

The table lists this clonotype with many counts. This chain connects TRBV6-4 to TRBJ2-1; TRBD2 aligns across 11 bases. J lost 5 bases, V lost 5 bases, and 11 bases had no gene match. CDR1 and CDR2 (germline): MRHNA, SNTAGT. The CDR3 runs to 17 residues. CDR3 coding DNA: TGTGCCAGCAGTTTACTAGCGGGAGAAGGTGGCCACAATGAGCAGTTCTTC. This encodes CASSLLAGEGGHNEQFF.

Points on this clonotype: One end of the junction does not line up with germline, which may come from a read error. V usage is TRBV7-3 and J usage is TRBJ2-7; 11 bases match TRBD2. The CDR3 is 14 amino acids. Germline values: CDR1 SGHTA, CDR2 FQGTGA. CDR3: CVSSPGTSGSKQYF. The CDR3 DNA follows: TGTGTCAGCAGCCCAGGGACTAGCGGTTCCAAGCAGTACTTC.

About this clonotype itself: This likely comes from a read error, as the CDR3 has no conserved phenylalanine or tryptophan at its end. The chain couples TRBV29-1 to TRBJ2-1, with TRBD2 identical over 12 bases. Germline V gene data show CDR1 as SQVTM and CDR2 as ANQGSEA. This CDR3 region has 14 residues. The CDR3 reads CSVERTSGGNEQFI. The CDR3 DNA reads as TGCAGTGTTGAAAGAACTAGCGGGGGGAATGAGCAGTTCATC.

Notes on this clonotype: A read error may produce the germline difference seen at one junction end. The rearrangement joins TRBV25-1 to TRBJ1-6; D is unresolved. This CDR3 region has 13 residues. Germline assignment: CDR1 MGHDK and CDR2 SYGVNS. The chain's CDR3 is CASSSLPNSPLRF. The DNA for the CDR3 is TGCGCCAGCAGTTCTCTCCCGAATTCACCCCTCCGCTTT. Full variable domain (missing parts from reference TRBV25-1 and TRBJ1-6): EADIYQTPRYLVIGTGKKITLECSQTMGHDKMYWYQQDPGMELHLIHYSYGVNSTEKGDLSSESTVSRIRTEHFPLTLESARPSHTSQYLCASSSLPNSPLRFGNGTRLTVT.

With regard to this clonotype: A much larger clone differs by one base, so this may be a read error. The chain employs TRBV5-1 and TRBJ2-7; unclear D gene. In germline, CDR1 is SGHRS, CDR2 YFSETQ. The CDR3 loop spans 11 amino acids. The CDR3 bases are TGCGCCAGCAGCTCTAACTACGATCAGTACTTC. Translation: CASSSNYDQYF.

Concerning this clonotype: This clone may be a read error of a much larger clone one base away. The chain has TRBV28 and TRBJ2-7; D is possibly TRBD1 (5 bases). This CDR3 region has 14 residues. Deletions cut 5 bases from V and 3 bases from J, with 14 bases between. Per germline, CDR1 MDHEN and CDR2 SYDVKM. The CDR3 sequence: CASSHKPDNYEQYF. CDR3 sequence (DNA): TGTGCCAGCAGTCACAAACCGGACAACTACGAGCAGTACTTC.